The sequence of this T cell receptor (beta chain) was determined in a study of shared clonotypes between healthy human individuals. Study results and caveats: The study sampled only blood, and tissue repertoires likely differ.

Losses at the gene ends were 9 bases for V and 3 bases for J; bases not matched to a gene: 3. CDR1 is SGHNT, CDR2 YYREEE, per germline (reference sequence). The CDR3 has 13 residues. A remark on this clone: The antigen remains unidentified.

TCRdb's table, derived via immunoSEQ multiplex PCR, lists solely in-frame clones and lacks some. The sample lists some 800,000 clones; 80% to 95% were seen once. CD45RO-negative, CCR7-selected cells formed the naive CD8 fraction, which excluded terminally differentiated effector memory CD45RA+ cells. The sequence was obtained from a man under 40 in good health. The chain recombines TRBV5-4 with TRBJ2-2; TRBD1 aligns across 9 bases. Sequencing was done on a sample of naive CD8+ T cells sorted from blood. The CDR3 DNA reads TGTGCCACCGACAGGGGGGACACCGGGGAGCTGTTTTTT. This encodes CATDRGDTGELFF.